Sequencing of this T cell receptor (beta chain) was carried out in a study of T cell repertoires in cytomegalovirus infection. Study-level background: As its CMV epitopes, the study selected recently identified HLA-C-restricted and well-studied HLA-B-restricted targets. Based on public TCR beta signatures, there were indications of CMV infection and of a matching HLA type.

The V gene lost 5 bases and the J gene lost 1 base, with 9 bases spanning the gap. From germline, CDR1 is SEHNR and CDR2 FQNEAQ (reference sequence). The CDR3 totals 15 residues. This clonotype was found a few times. Its antigen is currently unknown. TCRdb used MiXCR to reprocess the reads, holding one entry per CDR3 protein. The repertoire holds around 770,000 distinct CDR3 sequences, with 25% to 30% as singletons. Study conclusions and caveats: There were carriers of CMV plus the relevant HLA, and cumulative public TCR beta family frequency identified them.

The chain couples TRBV7-9 to TRBJ2-6; no reliable D call. The input for sequencing was cultured CD8+ T cells from PBMCs, taken from culture after CMV antigen stimulation. This clonotype was sampled from a human donor in good health (CMV status not recorded). Some clones in this sample may be carry-over from other donors' samples. The CDR3 nucleotides read TGTGCCAGCAGCACTGGGCGTTCTGGGGCCAACGTCCTGACTTTC. Its protein product is CASSTGRSGANVLTF.